By sample fraction, the clone carrying this T cell receptor beta chain is medium-sized (0.01 to 0.1%). Patients were newly diagnosed with stage II-IVA oral cavity squamous cell carcinoma without prior systemic or radiation treatment. Cohort: HPV-negative, locally advanced oral cavity squamous cell carcinoma patients. TCRdb's table, derived via immunoSEQ multiplex PCR, lists solely in-frame clones and lacks some. This sample yields around 7,000 clones, of which around 40% are seen a single time; under 30% belongs to the top ten. CDR3 length: 15 residues. CDR1 is MNHEY, CDR2 SVGAGI, per germline. The ends lost 7 bases at V and 3 bases at J; junction bases unmatched: 7. This sample was taken from a study of neoadjuvant anti-PD-1 for oral cavity cancer. Study-level background: Patients without progression received a fourth nivolumab dose around day 43, then surgical resection on days 50-56.

The sequence came from a person aged 35-80 years with oral cavity squamous cell carcinoma. The J gene is TRBJ2-2, the V gene TRBV6-5; 8 nucleotides align to TRBD2. The specimen comprised tumor tissue, sampled before nivolumab (anti-PD-1) treatment. The CDR3 nucleotides are TGTGCCAGCAAGACGGGGGGGTCTCACACCGGGGAGCTGTTTTTT. Translated, it gives CASKTGGSHTGELFF.